These 16 T cell receptor beta chains came from one sample sequenced in a study of T cell responses to AZD1222 COVID-19 vaccine. Assay: immunoSEQ multiplex PCR; the TCRdb copy retains only in-frame clones and omits some. The table lists 120,000 to 150,000 clones, around nine tenths of them singletons. Sequenced material: peripheral blood, taken on day 0 of AZD1222 vaccination. The receptor source for this set is an adult in good health.

The V gene is TRBV11-2, the J gene TRBJ1-5; D gene ambiguous. Germline CDR1 SGHAT, CDR2 FQNNGV. CDR3 length: 13 amino acids. The V end lost 0 bases, the J end lost 5 bases, and 5 bases lay between the germline ends. The CDR3 DNA reads as TGTGCCAGCAGCTTAGATCGGGATCAGCCCCAGCATTTT. Translation gives CASSLDRDQPQHF. The full variable domain, rest sourced from reference TRBV11-2 and TRBJ1-5, is EAGVAQSPRYKIIEKRQSVAFWCNPISGHATLYWYQQILGQGPKLLIQFQNNGVVDDSQLPKDRFSAERLKGVDSTLKIQPAKLEDSAVYLCASSLDRDQPQHFGDGTRLSIL.

The rearrangement joins TRBV6-2 or TRBV6-3 to TRBJ2-3, with 7 nucleotides matching TRBD2. This CDR3 spans 16 amino acids. The J segment lost 4 bases and the V segment lost 6 bases, leaving 13 bases of the junction unmatched. Germline assignment: CDR1 MNHEY and CDR2 SVGEGT. The CDR3, as DNA: TGTGCCAGCAGCCACCCGACTAGCAGAGCGCCAGATACGCAGTATTTT. Translating gives CASSHPTSRAPDTQYF.

This chain uses TRBV7-3 with TRBJ1-1, with a tentative D call TRBD1 (5 bases). Trimming removed 3 bases at V and 0 bases at J, with 8 bases between. Germline CDR1 and CDR2: SGHTA and FQGTGA. The length of the CDR3 is 14 residues. The CDR3 DNA reads as TGTGCCAGCAGCTTCAGCAGGGTGAACACTGAAGCTTTCTTT. Translating gives CASSFSRVNTEAFF.

This sequence joins TRBV14 and TRBJ2-1; D might be TRBD1 or TRBD2, each matching 5 bases. From germline, CDR1 is SGHDN and CDR2 FVKESK. The CDR3 is 13 residues long. V gave up 4 bases and J gave up 4 bases, with 8 bases separating them. This CDR3 reads CASSPWGYNEQFF. Written as DNA, the CDR3 is TGTGCCAGCAGCCCGTGGGGGTACAATGAGCAGTTCTTC.

This clone was observed a handful of times. CDR3 nucleotide sequence: TGCGCCAGCAGCCAAGAGGGGAAAGGAAACACCATATATTTT. Protein sequence: CASSQEGKGNTIYF. V is TRBV4-1 and J is TRBJ1-3; D call uncertain. V was cut by 0 bases and J by 4 bases, with 7 bases left in between. The CDR3 covers 14 residues. Germline CDR1 is MGHRA and CDR2 is YSYEKL.

This clone was observed a single time. In nucleotides, the CDR3 is TGTGCCAGCAGTTCCGGGGCAAGTATCGGGGAGCTGTTTTTT. Translated: CASSSGASIGELFF. The chain is built from TRBV7-9 and TRBJ2-2, with D perhaps TRBD1 or TRBD2 (5 bases each). The CDR3 is made up of 14 amino acids. Per germline, CDR1 SEHNR and CDR2 FQNEAQ (reference sequence). V lost 6 bases and J lost 7, with 15 bases in between.

The genes are TRBV6-5 and TRBJ1-2; the match to TRBD1 covers 10 bases. The CDR3 loop spans 14 amino acids. Germline V gene data show CDR1 as MNHEY and CDR2 as SVGAGI. V shed 4 bases and J 3 bases; nucleotides not matched to a gene: 2. CDR3 sequence: CASSFGQGDYGYTF. DNA for the CDR3: TGTGCCAGCAGTTTCGGACAGGGGGACTATGGCTACACCTTC.

The chain has TRBV28 and TRBJ2-7, with TRBD1 as a possible D gene (6 bases). CDR3 length equals 15 residues. The germline V gene encodes CDR1 MDHEN and CDR2 SYDVKM. V dropped 5 bases and J dropped 6 bases, with 20 bases sitting between them. In DNA form, the CDR3 reads TGTGCCAGCAGTCCTAACAGGGAATGGGGTCTCGAGCAGTACTTC. This translates into CASSPNREWGLEQYF.

The V and J genes are TRBV19 and TRBJ1-2; D uncertain. V lost 3 bases, J lost 8 bases, and 7 bases lay in between. Germline CDR1 and CDR2: LNHDA and SQIVND (reference sequence). CDR3 length equals 11 residues. CDR3 sequence: CASSMQFGYTF. CDR3 in DNA: TGTGCCAGTAGTATGCAATTCGGCTACACCTTC.

CDR3 loop: CASSLGYPGTVHSGANVLTF. The CDR3, as DNA: TGTGCCAGCAGTTTAGGGTATCCAGGGACAGTTCACTCTGGGGCCAACGTCCTGACTTTC. This rearrangement joins TRBV27 to TRBJ2-6; 7 positions agree with TRBD1. The J segment lost 0 bases and the V segment lost 2 bases, leaving 13 bases of the junction unmatched. The CDR3 covers 20 residues. Germline-derived CDR1 and CDR2 are MNHEY and SMNVEV (reference sequence).

The CDR3, as DNA: TGCGCCAGCAGCCCACAGGCGGCGAGGGGCGAGCAGTACTTC. Translation gives CASSPQAARGEQYF. The chain couples TRBV5-1 to TRBJ2-7; D tentatively reads TRBD1 or TRBD2 (5 bases each). This CDR3 contains 14 residues. From germline, CDR1 is SGHRS and CDR2 YFSETQ. Trimming shortened V by 4 bases and J by 6 bases, and 17 bases separated the two germline ends. The entire variable domain, with the rest obtained from reference TRBV5-1 and TRBJ2-7, is as follows: KAGVTQTPRYLIKTRGQQVTLSCSPISGHRSVSWYQQTPGQGLQFLFEYFSETQRNKGNFPGRFSGRQFSNSRSEMNVSTLELGDSALYLCASSPQAARGEQYFGPGTRLTVT.

The gene calls are TRBV7-9 and TRBJ1-1; a weak D match, TRBD1 (6 bases). Germline assignment: CDR1 SEHNR and CDR2 FQNEAQ (reference sequence). The length of the CDR3 is 14 residues. Between the trimmed V and J ends, which lost 8 bases and 3 bases, there was a span of 16 bases. The CDR3 protein is CASAIMGGDTEAFF. In DNA form, the CDR3 reads TGTGCCAGCGCCATAATGGGGGGCGACACTGAAGCTTTCTTT. Complete variable domain (other parts from reference TRBV7-9 and TRBJ1-1): DTGVSQNPRHKITKRGQNVTFRCDPISEHNRLYWYRQTLGQGPEFLTYFQNEAQLEKSRLLSDRFSAERPKGSFSTLEIQRTEQGDSAMYLCASAIMGGDTEAFFGQGTRLTVV.

The rearrangement links TRBV6-5 to TRBJ2-1; 7 bases match TRBD1. CDR3 size: 14 residues. In germline, CDR1 is MNHEY, CDR2 SVGAGI. The V gene end was trimmed by 6 bases and the J gene end by 6 bases; junction bases not matched to a gene: 8. CDR3 bases: TGTGCCAGCAGCCCAGGATCAGGGGGCAATGAGCAGTTCTTC. It translates to CASSPGSGGNEQFF.

This chain connects TRBV3-1 (or the pseudogene TRBV3-2) to TRBJ1-2, with D unresolved. Deletions cut 1 base from V and 3 bases from J, with 9 bases between. The CDR3 contains 14 residues. Looked up from germline, CDR1 is LGHDT and CDR2 is YNNKEL (reference sequence). This chain's CDR3 is CASSQAAVYYGYTF. The CDR3 DNA sequence: TGTGCCAGCAGCCAAGCAGCAGTGTACTATGGCTACACCTTC.

The chain couples TRBV11-3 to TRBJ2-2; 7 bases align to TRBD1. Germline V gene lookup returns CDR1 SGHNT and CDR2 YENEEA. This CDR3 comprises 13 residues. The V gene end was trimmed by 5 bases and the J gene end by 8 bases; junction bases not matched to a gene: 5. CDR3 loop: CASSHGTAGELFF. The DNA for the CDR3 is TGTGCCAGCAGCCACGGGACAGCTGGGGAGCTGTTTTTT.

In its sample, this clone was seen once. The chain links TRBV18 to TRBJ1-2; tentatively, D is TRBD1 (6 bases). This CDR3 has 15 amino acids. Trimming took off 3 bases at V and 4 bases at J, with 15 bases between the two ends. Germline lookup yields CDR1 KGHSH and CDR2 LQKENI. The CDR3 is CASSPESDSGYGYTF. CDR3 nucleotides: TGTGCCAGCTCACCTGAATCGGACAGCGGCTATGGCTACACCTTC.